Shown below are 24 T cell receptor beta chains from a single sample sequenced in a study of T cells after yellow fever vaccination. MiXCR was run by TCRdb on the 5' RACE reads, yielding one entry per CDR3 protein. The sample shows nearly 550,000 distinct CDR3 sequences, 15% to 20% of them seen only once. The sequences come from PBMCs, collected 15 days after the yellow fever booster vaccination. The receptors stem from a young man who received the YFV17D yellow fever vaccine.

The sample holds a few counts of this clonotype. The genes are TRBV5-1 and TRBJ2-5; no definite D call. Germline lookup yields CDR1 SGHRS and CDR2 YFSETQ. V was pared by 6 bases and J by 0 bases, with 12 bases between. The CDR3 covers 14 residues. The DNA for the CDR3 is TGCGCCAGCAAGGGTTCAGGCCACCAAGAGACCCAGTACTTC. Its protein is CASKGSGHQETQYF. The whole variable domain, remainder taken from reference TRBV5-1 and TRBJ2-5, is KAGVTQTPRYLIKTRGQQVTLSCSPISGHRSVSWYQQTPGQGLQFLFEYFSETQRNKGNFPGRFSGRQFSNSRSEMNVSTLELGDSALYLCASKGSGHQETQYFGPGTRLLVL.

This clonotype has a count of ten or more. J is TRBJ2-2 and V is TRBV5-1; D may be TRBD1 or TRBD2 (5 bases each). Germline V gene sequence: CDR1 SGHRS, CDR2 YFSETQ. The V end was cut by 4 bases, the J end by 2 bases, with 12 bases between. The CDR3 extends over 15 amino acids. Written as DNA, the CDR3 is TGCGCCAGCAGCATACGGGACCCAAACACCGGGGAGCTGTTTTTT. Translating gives CASSIRDPNTGELFF. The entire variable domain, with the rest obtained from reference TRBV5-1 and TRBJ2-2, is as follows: KAGVTQTPRYLIKTRGQQVTLSCSPISGHRSVSWYQQTPGQGLQFLFEYFSETQRNKGNFPGRFSGRQFSNSRSEMNVSTLELGDSALYLCASSIRDPNTGELFFGEGSRLTVL.

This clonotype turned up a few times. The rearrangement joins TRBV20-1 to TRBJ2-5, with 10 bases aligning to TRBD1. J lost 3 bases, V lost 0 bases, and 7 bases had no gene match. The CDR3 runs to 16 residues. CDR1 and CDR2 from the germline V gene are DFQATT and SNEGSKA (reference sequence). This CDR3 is CSARDSPGQGEETQYF. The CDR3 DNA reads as TGCAGTGCTAGAGATAGCCCCGGACAGGGGGAAGAGACCCAGTACTTC.

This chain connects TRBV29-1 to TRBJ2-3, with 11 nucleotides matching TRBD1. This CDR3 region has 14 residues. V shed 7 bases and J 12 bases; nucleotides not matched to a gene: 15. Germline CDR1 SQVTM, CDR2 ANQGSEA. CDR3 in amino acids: CSATRTGGEAAQYF. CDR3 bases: TGCAGCGCAACACGGACAGGGGGCGAGGCGGCCCAGTATTTT.

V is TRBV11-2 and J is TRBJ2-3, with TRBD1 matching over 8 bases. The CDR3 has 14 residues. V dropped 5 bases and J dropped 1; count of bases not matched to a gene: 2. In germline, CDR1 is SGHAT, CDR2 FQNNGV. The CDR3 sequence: CASSKDRGTDTQYF. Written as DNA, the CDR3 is TGTGCCAGCAGCAAGGACAGGGGCACAGATACGCAGTATTTT.

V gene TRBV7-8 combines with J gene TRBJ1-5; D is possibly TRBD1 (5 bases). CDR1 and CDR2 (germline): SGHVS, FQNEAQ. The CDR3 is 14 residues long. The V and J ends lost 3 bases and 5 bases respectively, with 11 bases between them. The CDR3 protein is CASSFDRAYQPQHF. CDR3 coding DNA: TGTGCCAGCAGCTTTGACAGAGCCTATCAGCCCCAGCATTTT.

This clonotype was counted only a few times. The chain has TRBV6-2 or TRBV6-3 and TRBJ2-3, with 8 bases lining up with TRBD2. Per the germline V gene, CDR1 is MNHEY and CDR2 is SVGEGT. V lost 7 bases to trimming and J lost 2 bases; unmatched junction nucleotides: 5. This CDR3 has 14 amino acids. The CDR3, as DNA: TGTGCCAGCAACACGGGGGGGCACACAGATACGCAGTATTTT. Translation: CASNTGGHTDTQYF.

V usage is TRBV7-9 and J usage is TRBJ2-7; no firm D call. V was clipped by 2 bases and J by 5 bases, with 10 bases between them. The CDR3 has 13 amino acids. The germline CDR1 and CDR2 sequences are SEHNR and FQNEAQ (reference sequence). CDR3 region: CASSLMAVHEQYF. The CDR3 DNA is TGTGCCAGCAGCTTAATGGCGGTACACGAGCAGTACTTC.

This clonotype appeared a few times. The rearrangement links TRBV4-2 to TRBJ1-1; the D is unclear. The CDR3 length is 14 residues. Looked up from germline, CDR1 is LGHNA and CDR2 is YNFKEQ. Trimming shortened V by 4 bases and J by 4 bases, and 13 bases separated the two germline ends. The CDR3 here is CASSRREIATEAFF. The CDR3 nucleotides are TGTGCCAGCAGCCGGCGGGAAATTGCCACTGAAGCTTTCTTT.

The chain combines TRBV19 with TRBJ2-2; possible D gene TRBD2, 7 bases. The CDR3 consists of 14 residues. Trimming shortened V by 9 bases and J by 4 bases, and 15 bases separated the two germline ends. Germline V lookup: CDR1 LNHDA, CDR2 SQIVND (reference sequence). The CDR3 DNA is TGTGCCAGCAGGGGCTGGGAGGGCACCGGGGAGCTGTTTTTT. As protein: CASRGWEGTGELFF.

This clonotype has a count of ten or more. CDR3 bases: TGCGCCAGCAGCCCATCGGGTCTAGCGGGAGGATCCTACGAGCAGTACTTC. Residues: CASSPSGLAGGSYEQYF. The rearrangement joins TRBV5-1 to TRBJ2-7, with 11 bases lining up with TRBD2. The CDR3 is 17 amino acids. Germline values: CDR1 SGHRS, CDR2 YFSETQ. Losses at the gene ends were 4 bases for V and 1 base for J; bases not matched to a gene: 10. Full variable domain (remainder filled in from reference TRBV5-1 and TRBJ2-7): KAGVTQTPRYLIKTRGQQVTLSCSPISGHRSVSWYQQTPGQGLQFLFEYFSETQRNKGNFPGRFSGRQFSNSRSEMNVSTLELGDSALYLCASSPSGLAGGSYEQYFGPGTRLTVT.

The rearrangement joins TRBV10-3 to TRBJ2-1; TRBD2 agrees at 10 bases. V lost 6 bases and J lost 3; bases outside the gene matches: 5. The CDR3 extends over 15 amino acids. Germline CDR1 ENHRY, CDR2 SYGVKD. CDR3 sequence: CAIRESGRGYNEQFF. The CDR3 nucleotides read TGTGCCATCAGGGAGAGCGGGAGGGGCTACAATGAGCAGTTCTTC.

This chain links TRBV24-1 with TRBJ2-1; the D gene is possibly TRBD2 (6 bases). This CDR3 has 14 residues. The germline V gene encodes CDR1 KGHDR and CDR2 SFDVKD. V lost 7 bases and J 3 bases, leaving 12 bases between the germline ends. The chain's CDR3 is CATRTSRNYNEQFF. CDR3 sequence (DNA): TGTGCCACCAGGACTAGTCGAAACTACAATGAGCAGTTCTTC.

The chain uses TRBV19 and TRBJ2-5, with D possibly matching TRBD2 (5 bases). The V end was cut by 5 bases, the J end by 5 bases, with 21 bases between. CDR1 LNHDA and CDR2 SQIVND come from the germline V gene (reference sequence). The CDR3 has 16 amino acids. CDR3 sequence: CASSVTGKSLGETQYF. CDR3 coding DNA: TGTGCCAGTAGTGTTACCGGGAAGTCTTTGGGGGAGACCCAGTACTTC.

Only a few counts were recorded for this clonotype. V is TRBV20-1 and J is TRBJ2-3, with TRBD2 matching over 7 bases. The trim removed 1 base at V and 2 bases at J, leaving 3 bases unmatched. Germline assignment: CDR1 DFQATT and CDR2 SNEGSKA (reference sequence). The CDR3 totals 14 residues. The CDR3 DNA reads TGCAGTGCTAGAGCGGGAGGATTCACAGATACGCAGTATTTT. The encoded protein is CSARAGGFTDTQYF.

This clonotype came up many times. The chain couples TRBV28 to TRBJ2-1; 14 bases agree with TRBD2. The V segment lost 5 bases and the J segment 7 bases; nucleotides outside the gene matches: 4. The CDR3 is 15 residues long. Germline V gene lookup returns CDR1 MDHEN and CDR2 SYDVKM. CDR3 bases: TGTGCCAGCAGTCGACTAGCGGGAGGGAATAATGAGCAGTTCTTC. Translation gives CASSRLAGGNNEQFF.

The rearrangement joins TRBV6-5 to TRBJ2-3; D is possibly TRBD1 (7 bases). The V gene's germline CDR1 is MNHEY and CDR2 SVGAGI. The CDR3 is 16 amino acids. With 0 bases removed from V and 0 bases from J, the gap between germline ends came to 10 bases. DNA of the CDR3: TGTGCCAGCAGTTACTCCGGGGGACAGAGCACAGATACGCAGTATTTT. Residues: CASSYSGGQSTDTQYF.

CDR3 loop: CASRYGWTGNTEAFF. DNA for the CDR3: TGTGCCAGCAGGTATGGTTGGACAGGGAACACTGAAGCTTTCTTT. The genes are TRBV12-3 or TRBV12-4 and TRBJ1-1, with 7 bases lining up with TRBD1. There are 15 residues in the CDR3. V gave up 6 bases and J gave up 1 base; unmatched junction bases: 8.

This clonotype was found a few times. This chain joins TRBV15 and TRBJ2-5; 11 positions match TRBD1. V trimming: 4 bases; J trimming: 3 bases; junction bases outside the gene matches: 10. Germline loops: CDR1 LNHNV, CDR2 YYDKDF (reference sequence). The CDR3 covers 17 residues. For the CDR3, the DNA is TGTGCCACCAGCATAGGACAGGGGGCAGGGGTGGAAGAGACCCAGTACTTC. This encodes CATSIGQGAGVEETQYF.

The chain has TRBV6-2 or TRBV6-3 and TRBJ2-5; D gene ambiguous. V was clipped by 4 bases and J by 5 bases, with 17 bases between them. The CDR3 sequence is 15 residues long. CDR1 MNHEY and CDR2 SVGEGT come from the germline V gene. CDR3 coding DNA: TGTGCCAGCAGTTCCCTTAAGAAGGTCCCTGAGACCCAGTACTTC. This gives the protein CASSSLKKVPETQYF.

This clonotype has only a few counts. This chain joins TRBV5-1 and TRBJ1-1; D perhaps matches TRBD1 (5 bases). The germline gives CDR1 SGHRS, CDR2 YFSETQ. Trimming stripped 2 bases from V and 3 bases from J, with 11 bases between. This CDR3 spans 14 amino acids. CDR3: CASSFGQGYTEAFF. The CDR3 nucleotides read TGCGCCAGCAGCTTTGGGCAGGGTTACACTGAAGCTTTCTTT.

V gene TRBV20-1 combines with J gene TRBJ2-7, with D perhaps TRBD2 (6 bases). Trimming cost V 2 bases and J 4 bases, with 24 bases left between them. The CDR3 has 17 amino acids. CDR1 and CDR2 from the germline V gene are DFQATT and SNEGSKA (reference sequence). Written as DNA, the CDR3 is TGCAGTGCTAGACCCACTGGGGGGACCATCCTTGGGTACGAGCAGTACTTC. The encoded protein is CSARPTGGTILGYEQYF.

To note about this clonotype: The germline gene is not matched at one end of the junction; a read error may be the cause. CDR3 residues: CATSPVGGSQYF. CDR3 DNA sequence: TGTGCCACCAGTCCAGTGGGGGGGTCGCAGTATTTT. The chain recombines TRBV6-6 with TRBJ2-3, with 7 bases aligning to TRBD2. CDR1 MNHNY and CDR2 SVGAGI come from the germline V gene (reference sequence). This CDR3 comprises 12 residues.

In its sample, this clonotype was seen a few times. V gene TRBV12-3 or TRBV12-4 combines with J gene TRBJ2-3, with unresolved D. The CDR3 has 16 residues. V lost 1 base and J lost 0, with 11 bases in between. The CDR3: CASSLDTGSSTDTQYF. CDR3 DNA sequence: TGTGCCAGCAGTTTAGACACGGGTAGTAGCACAGATACGCAGTATTTT.